This passage covers 27 T cell receptor beta chains from one sample sequenced in a study of radiotherapy plus CTLA-4 blockade in lung cancer. Assay: immunoSEQ multiplex PCR; the TCRdb copy retains only in-frame clones and omits some. The repertoire holds 100,000 to 150,000 clones, about nine tenths seen once, with under 8% in the top ten. The sequences come from peripheral blood, collected from a patient treated with radiotherapy plus ipilimumab. The receptors derive from a human donor with non-small cell lung cancer that progressed on radiotherapy plus ipilimumab.

The rearrangement joins TRBV5-8 to TRBJ1-2; the match to TRBD1 covers 10 bases. V was clipped by 0 bases and J by 3 bases; unmatched bases: 5. Germline CDR1 SGHTS, CDR2 YDEGEE. The CDR3 length is 16 residues. The CDR3 region is CASSLATGQGYYGYTF. CDR3 DNA sequence: TGTGCCAGCAGCTTGGCCACGGGACAGGGGTACTATGGCTACACCTTC.

V and J are TRBV6-1 and TRBJ1-5, with D hard to call. The CDR3 has 14 residues. Germline CDR1 is MNHNS and CDR2 is SASEGT. Between the trimmed V and J ends, which lost 4 bases and 3 bases, there was a span of 10 bases. The CDR3 region is CASSVDGVNQPQHF. CDR3 bases: TGTGCCAGCAGTGTAGACGGGGTCAATCAGCCCCAGCATTTT.

The V call is TRBV5-1, the J call TRBJ2-1, with D uncertain. CDR3 length equals 11 residues. Germline V lookup: CDR1 SGHRS, CDR2 YFSETQ. Trimming took off 4 bases at V and 10 bases at J, with 9 bases between the two ends. CDR3 in DNA: TGCGCCAGCAGCCGGAACTCGGAGCAGTTCTTC. Translation gives CASSRNSEQFF.

The chain employs TRBV5-4 and TRBJ2-6; D not certain. From germline, CDR1 is SGHNT and CDR2 YYREEE (reference sequence). This CDR3 contains 13 residues. V was clipped by 1 base and J by 4 bases, with 3 bases between them. The CDR3 DNA reads as TGTGCCAGCAGCTTGTCGGGGGCCAACGTCCTGACTTTC. This codes for CASSLSGANVLTF. The variable domain in full, completed from reference TRBV5-4 and TRBJ2-6, reads ETGVTQSPTHLIKTRGQQVTLRCSSQSGHNTVSWYQQALGQGPQFIFQYYREEENGRGNFPPRFSGLQFPNYSSELNVNALELDDSALYLCASSLSGANVLTFGAGSRLTVL.

The genes are TRBV6-1 and TRBJ1-2; D possibly corresponds to TRBD1 (6 bases). CDR1 and CDR2 (germline): MNHNS, SASEGT. The V and J ends lost 10 bases and 5 bases respectively, with 20 bases between them. The CDR3 covers 14 residues. CDR3 in amino acids: CAKTLPGQKYGYTF. As DNA, the CDR3 is TGTGCCAAAACCCTCCCGGGACAAAAATATGGCTACACCTTC.

The chain uses TRBV5-4 and TRBJ2-5; 12 bases map to TRBD2. CDR3 length: 15 residues. Trimming at V came to 5 bases and at J to 4 bases, leaving 6 bases not matched to a gene. Germline V CDR1 and CDR2: SGHNT, YYREEE (reference sequence). Here the CDR3 DNA reads TGTGCCAGCAGTCCTAGGACTAGCGGGATAGAGACCCAGTACTTC. Its protein is CASSPRTSGIETQYF. Looking up the rest from reference TRBV5-4 and TRBJ2-5 gives the full variable domain: ETGVTQSPTHLIKTRGQQVTLRCSSQSGHNTVSWYQQALGQGPQFIFQYYREEENGRGNFPPRFSGLQFPNYSSELNVNALELDDSALYLCASSPRTSGIETQYFGPGTRLLVL.

The gene calls are TRBV5-1 and TRBJ2-5; 7 bases match TRBD2. This CDR3 contains 15 residues. Germline CDR1 and CDR2: SGHRS and YFSETQ. Trimming took 1 base from V and 4 from J; bases not matched to a gene: 7. The CDR3 spells CASSLTGRRGETQYF. CDR3 DNA: TGCGCCAGCAGCTTGACCGGGAGGAGAGGAGAGACCCAGTACTTC.

The chain uses TRBV28 and TRBJ1-1; TRBD1 might be the D (5 bases). Germline V gene data show CDR1 as MDHEN and CDR2 as SYDVKM. There are 15 residues in the CDR3. V lost 6 bases to trimming and J lost 0 bases, with 14 bases between them. CDR3 sequence: CASRSGGAVNTEAFF. The CDR3 DNA follows: TGTGCCAGCAGGTCAGGAGGGGCTGTGAACACTGAAGCTTTCTTT.

The chain links TRBV29-1 to TRBJ1-2; D possibly corresponds to TRBD1 (5 bases). The V gene's germline CDR1 is SQVTM and CDR2 ANQGSEA. Trimming removed 4 bases from V and 10 bases from J, with 16 bases in between. The CDR3 consists of 12 residues. CDR3 in amino acids: CSVVWQGGSYTF. The CDR3 coding sequence is TGCAGCGTTGTCTGGCAGGGCGGATCCTACACCTTC.

This clone was seen only a few times. Other DNA sequences from this sample encode an identical CDR3 as well. The chain combines TRBV30 with TRBJ1-2; D not certain. Between the trimmed V and J ends, which lost 0 bases and 6 bases, there was a span of 5 bases. Germline CDR1 reads GTSNPN; CDR2 reads SVGIG (reference sequence). CDR3 length: 11 residues. CDR3 coding DNA: TGTGCCTGGAGTGTACGGGATGGCTACACCTTC. Encoded protein: CAWSVRDGYTF.

V is TRBV6-6 and J is TRBJ2-7; TRBD2 might be the D (5 bases). The CDR3 sequence is 15 residues long. Between the trimmed V and J ends, which lost 6 bases and 2 bases, there was a span of 17 bases. The V gene's germline CDR1 is MNHNY and CDR2 SVGAGI (reference sequence). CDR3 nucleotide sequence: TGTGCCAGCAGCCGCGCCCGGGGATCCACCTACGAGCAGTACTTC. This encodes CASSRARGSTYEQYF.

This clone turned up a few times. The chain couples TRBV5-8 to TRBJ1-2; D is possibly TRBD1 (5 bases). Deletions cut 4 bases from V and 3 bases from J, with 19 bases between. Germline assignment: CDR1 SGHTS and CDR2 YDEGEE. This CDR3 spans 16 amino acids. The DNA for the CDR3 is TGTGCCAGCAGCACTGGTCGGGGGATTACCTACTATGGCTACACCTTC. Translation: CASSTGRGITYYGYTF.

In the case of this clone: The junction departs from the called germline gene at one end, perhaps through a read error. The rearrangement uses TRBV5-1 and TRBJ2-5; D gene unclear. This CDR3 region has 8 residues. Germline V gene lookup returns CDR1 SGHRS and CDR2 YFSETQ. The CDR3 loop reads CASRPFNF. The CDR3, as DNA: TGCGCCAGCAGGCCCTTTAACTTC.

The gene calls are TRBV13 and TRBJ2-1, with unresolved D. Looked up from germline, CDR1 is PRHDT and CDR2 is FYEKMQ (reference sequence). Trimming pared 5 bases from V and 6 bases from J, leaving 11 bases between. The CDR3 spans 13 residues. CDR3 region: CASSLPSINEQFF. The CDR3 DNA follows: TGTGCCAGCAGCCTACCGAGTATCAATGAGCAGTTCTTC.

V is TRBV29-1 and J is TRBJ2-5, with 10 bases matching TRBD2. Trimming cost V 6 bases and J 5 bases; bases outside gene matches: 6. From germline, CDR1 is SQVTM and CDR2 ANQGSEA. The CDR3 extends over 13 amino acids. The CDR3 DNA reads as TGCAGCGTCAAAGCGGGAGGGCCCGAGACCCAGTACTTC. Protein: CSVKAGGPETQYF.

The chain has TRBV19 and TRBJ1-2; D possibly corresponds to TRBD1 (6 bases). The germline V and J ends were trimmed by 7 bases and 2 bases, with 14 bases remaining between them. Germline CDR1 LNHDA, CDR2 SQIVND (reference sequence). The CDR3 runs 14 residues. The CDR3 DNA reads as TGTGCCAGTACAGGGGATACGATCAACTATGGCTACACCTTC. Protein sequence: CASTGDTINYGYTF.

V and J are TRBV6-6 and TRBJ2-1; TRBD2 aligns across 9 bases. After removal of 5 bases from V and 6 bases from J, the junction contained 8 bases not matched to a gene. CDR3 length equals 15 residues. From germline, CDR1 is MNHNY and CDR2 SVGAGI (reference sequence). The CDR3 nucleotides are TGTGCCAGCAGTCCTCCCGGGACTAGCATCAATGAGCAGTTCTTC. Translation: CASSPPGTSINEQFF.

This clone was found a few times. V and J are TRBV5-6 and TRBJ2-1, with 10 bases matching TRBD1. The ends lost 4 bases at V and 7 bases at J; junction bases unmatched: 2. This CDR3 is 13 amino acids long. The germline V gene encodes CDR1 SGHDT and CDR2 YYEEEE. The CDR3 sequence: CASSRDRGNEQFF. Here the CDR3 DNA reads TGTGCCAGCAGCAGGGACAGGGGTAATGAGCAGTTCTTC.

This rearrangement joins TRBV27 to TRBJ2-7; D is unresolved. CDR3 length: 12 amino acids. The germline V and J ends were trimmed by 3 bases and 6 bases, with 9 bases remaining between them. The germline V gene has CDR1 MNHEY and CDR2 SMNVEV (reference sequence). Written as DNA, the CDR3 is TGTGCCAGCAGTTTTGAAGGGCTCGAGCAGTACTTC. It codes for CASSFEGLEQYF.

This clone showed up just once. V gene TRBV7-8 combines with J gene TRBJ2-1, with a weak D call TRBD2 (6 bases). The V end was cut by 7 bases, the J end by 6 bases, with 22 bases between. The CDR3 extends over 16 amino acids. Germline V CDR1 and CDR2: SGHVS, FQNEAQ. The CDR3 loop reads CASNDRRTGGFNEQFF. CDR3 DNA sequence: TGTGCCAGCAACGACAGACGGACTGGGGGGTTCAATGAGCAGTTCTTC.

The V gene is TRBV10-2, the J gene TRBJ2-1, with 9 nucleotides matching TRBD2. V lost 5 bases, J lost 9 bases, and 8 bases stayed unmatched. This CDR3 contains 14 residues. Germline assignment: CDR1 WSHSY and CDR2 SAAADI. CDR3 amino acids: CASSKASGIGEQFF. The CDR3 nucleotides read TGCGCCAGCAGTAAGGCTAGCGGGATCGGTGAGCAGTTCTTC.

This chain links TRBV28 with TRBJ1-5; D is unresolved. Germline CDR1 MDHEN, CDR2 SYDVKM. V lost 3 bases and J 2 bases, leaving 14 bases between the germline ends. This CDR3 region has 16 residues. The CDR3 loop reads CASSFRAGLGNQPQHF. The DNA for the CDR3 is TGTGCCAGCAGTTTCCGAGCGGGGTTAGGCAATCAGCCCCAGCATTTT.

This chain links TRBV7-9 with TRBJ2-7; TRBD2 aligns across 7 bases. Germline V gives CDR1 SEHNR, CDR2 FQNEAQ (reference sequence). There are 15 residues in the CDR3. The V segment lost 5 bases and the J segment 4 bases; nucleotides outside the gene matches: 11. CDR3 protein: CASSLAAGVVYEQYF. For the CDR3, the DNA is TGTGCCAGCAGCCTGGCGGCGGGAGTTGTGTACGAGCAGTACTTC.

The V gene is TRBV7-9, the J gene TRBJ2-5; D uncertain. The V gene's germline CDR1 is SEHNR and CDR2 FQNEAQ (reference sequence). V gave up 5 bases and J gave up 1 base, with 8 bases separating them. The CDR3 totals 13 residues. CDR3 loop: CASSIPFQETQYF. The CDR3 region has the DNA TGTGCCAGCAGCATCCCCTTCCAAGAGACCCAGTACTTC.

This chain joins TRBV27 and TRBJ2-2; possibly TRBD2 for D (6 bases). The V gene's germline CDR1 is MNHEY and CDR2 SMNVEV (reference sequence). The CDR3 sequence is 15 residues long. Trimming took off 1 base at V and 3 bases at J, with 9 bases between the two ends. The CDR3 DNA reads TGTGCCAGCAGTTTATATAGCGGTGACACCGGGGAGCTGTTTTTT. Protein: CASSLYSGDTGELFF.

This clone was observed once. The V gene is TRBV9, the J gene TRBJ2-3; D unresolved. CDR1 is SGDLS, CDR2 YYNGEE, per germline. V was pared by 2 bases and J by 0 bases, with 7 bases between. The length of the CDR3 is 14 residues. The CDR3 sequence is CASSVTISTDTQYF. In nucleotides, the CDR3 is TGTGCCAGCAGCGTTACGATTAGCACAGATACGCAGTATTTT.

The V and J genes are TRBV21-1 and TRBJ1-1. TRBV21-1 is given as a pseudogene. The CDR3 runs to 15 residues. The CDR3 nucleotides are TGTGCCAGCAGCCGGGGCCCGGGAGTGAACACTGAAGCTTTCTTT. It is translated as CASSRGPGVNTEAFF.